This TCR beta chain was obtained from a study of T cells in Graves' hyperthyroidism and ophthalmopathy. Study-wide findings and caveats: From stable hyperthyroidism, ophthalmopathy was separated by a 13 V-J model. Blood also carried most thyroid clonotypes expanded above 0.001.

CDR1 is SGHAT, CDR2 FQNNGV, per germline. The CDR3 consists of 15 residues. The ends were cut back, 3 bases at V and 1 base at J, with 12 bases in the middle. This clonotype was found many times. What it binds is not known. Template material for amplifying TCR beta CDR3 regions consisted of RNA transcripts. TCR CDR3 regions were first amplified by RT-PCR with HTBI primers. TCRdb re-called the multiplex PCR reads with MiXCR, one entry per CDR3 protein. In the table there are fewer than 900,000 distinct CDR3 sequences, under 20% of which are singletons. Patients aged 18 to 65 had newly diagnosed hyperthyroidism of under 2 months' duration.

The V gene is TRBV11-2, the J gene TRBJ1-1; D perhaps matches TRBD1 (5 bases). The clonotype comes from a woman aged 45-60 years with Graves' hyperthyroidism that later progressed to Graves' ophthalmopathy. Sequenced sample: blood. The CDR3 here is CASSFGGAGNTEAFF. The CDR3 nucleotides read TGTGCCAGCAGCTTCGGAGGGGCAGGGAACACTGAAGCTTTCTTT.